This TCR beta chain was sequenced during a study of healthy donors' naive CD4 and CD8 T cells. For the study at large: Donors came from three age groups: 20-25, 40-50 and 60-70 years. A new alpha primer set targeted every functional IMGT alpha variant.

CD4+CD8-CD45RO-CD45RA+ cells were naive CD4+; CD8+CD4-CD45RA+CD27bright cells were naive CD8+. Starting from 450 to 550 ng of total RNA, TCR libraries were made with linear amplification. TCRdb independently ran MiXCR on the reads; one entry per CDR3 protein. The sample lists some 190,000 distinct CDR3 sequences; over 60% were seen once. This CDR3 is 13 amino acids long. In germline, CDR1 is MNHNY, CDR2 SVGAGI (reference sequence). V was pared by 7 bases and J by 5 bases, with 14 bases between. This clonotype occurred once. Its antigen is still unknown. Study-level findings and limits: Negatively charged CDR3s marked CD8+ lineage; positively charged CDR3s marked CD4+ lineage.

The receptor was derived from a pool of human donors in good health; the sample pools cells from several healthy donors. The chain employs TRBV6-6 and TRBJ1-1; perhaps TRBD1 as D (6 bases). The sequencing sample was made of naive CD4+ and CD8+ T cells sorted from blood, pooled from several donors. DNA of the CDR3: TGTGCCAGCAAGTACAGGGTTGGGACTGAAGCTTTCTTT. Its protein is CASKYRVGTEAFF.